Below, one T cell receptor (beta chain) is given with its context. This sample was included in a study of blood T cell repertoires in COVID-19. For the study at large: Nucleic acid was either cDNA or gDNA, and it came from T cells, B-cell-depleted T cells, or PBMCs.

Libraries were prepared by immunoSEQ multiplex PCR; TCRdb keeps only in-frame clonotypes and omits some of them. Of roughly 570,000 clones in the sample, 70% to 90% were seen once. The TCR sequence derives from a woman aged 50 to 60 with COVID-19, enrolled during active disease. The specimen was peripheral blood.

The CDR3 sequence is CASSSRTGLGTGELFF. DNA of the CDR3: TGTGCCAGCAGCTCCCGGACAGGGCTAGGCACCGGGGAGCTGTTTTTT. The chain couples TRBV11-1 to TRBJ2-2; 8 nucleotides match TRBD1. V lost 4 bases, J lost 4 bases, and 8 bases stayed unmatched. Germline V gene data show CDR1 as SGHAT and CDR2 as FQDESV (reference sequence). This CDR3 has 16 residues.